This is a list of T cell receptor beta chains from one sample in a study of blood T cell repertoires in COVID-19. The protocol was immunoSEQ multiplex PCR, while the TCRdb copy is restricted to in-frame clones and leaves out a portion. The sample yields roughly 280,000 clones, around nine tenths seen once. Sequencing was performed on PBMCs or T cells enriched from blood (not recorded which). The receptors were gathered from a woman aged 60-75 years who had recovered from COVID-19. Each CDR3 is given with its conserved first and last residue. The D gene is left open where the match is weak. A clone size is listed for some rows: how often the clone was seen (once, few, many), or a class if it is expanded.

d_call j_call v_call clone_size cdr3_nt cdr3_aa
. TRBJ2-2 TRBV3-1/TRBV3-2 . TGTGCCAGCAGCCAAGCCAGGGGTCGCGGGACCGGGGAGCTGTTTTTT CASSQARGRGTGELFF
. TRBJ1-3 TRBV7-2 . TGTGCCAGCAGCCCGGCGGGGGCCGTACGAGGTGGAAACACCATATATTTT CASSPAGAVRGGNTIYF
. TRBJ1-2 TRBV29-1 . TGCAGCGTTGCTGGACTTACCAACTATGGCTACACCTTC CSVAGLTNYGYTF
. TRBJ1-4 TRBV6-4 once TGTGCCAGCAGTCAAAACGGGGCAACTAATGAAAAACTGTTTTTT CASSQNGATNEKLFF
TRBD1 TRBJ2-7 TRBV7-9 . TGTGCCAGCAGCTTAGGAATTCTTACAGGGGCGGTCGACGAGCAGTACTTC CASSLGILTGAVDEQYF
. TRBJ1-4 TRBV10-1 . TGCGCCAGCAGTGCAGGGGACGGTGAAAAACTGTTTTTT CASSAGDGEKLFF
TRBD2 TRBJ2-1 TRBV3-1/TRBV3-2 . TGTGCCAGCAGCCATGCCGGGAGGGCCAATGAGCAGTTCTTC CASSHAGRANEQFF
. TRBJ1-5 TRBV2 few TGTGCCAGCAGCTTCGACGGCGGGCCCCAGCATTTT CASSFDGGPQHF
TRBD2 TRBJ2-7 TRBV2 . TGTGCCAGGAGAAGGGGTAGCGGGGGGGAGCAGTACTTC CARRRGSGGEQYF
. TRBJ2-2 TRBV7-3 . TGTGCCAGCAGCCCGGGACACGACCCATCGACCGGGGAGCTGTTTTTT CASSPGHDPSTGELFF
TRBD2 TRBJ2-2 TRBV5-4 . TGTGCCAGCAGCGGCAAGACTAGCGGGGGGGCTGTCGGGGAGCTGTTTTTT CASSGKTSGGAVGELFF
TRBD1 TRBJ2-1 TRBV15 . TGTGCCACCAGCAGGGGGCCGGGACAGGCTTTAGATGAGCAGTTCTTC CATSRGPGQALDEQFF
TRBD2 TRBJ2-1 TRBV5-4 . TGTGCCAGCAGACGAGCGGGACCTATCTACAATGAGCAGTTCTTC CASRRAGPIYNEQFF
. TRBJ1-2 TRBV11-3 few TGTGCCAGCAGCCTCAATGCAGGGGTGCATGGCTACACCTTC CASSLNAGVHGYTF
TRBD2 TRBJ2-3 TRBV4-1 . TGCGCCAGCAGCCAACGGGGGAGGGCAAGGGGCACAGATACGCAGTATTTT CASSQRGRARGTDTQYF
TRBD1 TRBJ1-6 TRBV7-9 . TGTGCCAGCAGCCCGATTACAGGGGACAATTCACCCCTCCACTTT CASSPITGDNSPLHF
. TRBJ1-1 TRBV6-6 . TGTGCCAGCACATCGCTTGCGGCGCGCACTGAAGCTTTCTTT CASTSLAARTEAFF
. TRBJ2-2 TRBV4-1 once TGCGCCAGCAGCCAAGAAAACAGGGTGTGGAACACCGGGGAGCTGTTTTTT CASSQENRVWNTGELFF
TRBD2 TRBJ2-5 TRBV19 . TGTGCCAGTAGCCCGAACGGGAGGCCCCAAGAGACCCAGTACTTC CASSPNGRPQETQYF
. TRBJ1-2 TRBV10-3 . TGTGCCATCAGTGGAGGAGGGGAAAACTATGGCTACACCTTC CAISGGGENYGYTF
TRBD1 TRBJ1-1 TRBV19 . TGTGCCAGCAAAGGAACAGGGGGCAATACTCCTGAAGCTTTCTTT CASKGTGGNTPEAFF
. TRBJ1-1 TRBV7-2 . TGTGCCAGCAGCCTTAGCCGGGATACTGAAGCTTTCTTT CASSLSRDTEAFF
TRBD1 TRBJ1-2 TRBV20-1 . TGCAGTGCTAGTGACAGGGGATCAGGAGGCTACACCTTC CSASDRGSGGYTF
TRBD2 TRBJ2-5 TRBV5-6 . TGTGCCAGCAGCACCGGGGGGTCGAAGACCCAGTACTTC CASSTGGSKTQYF
. TRBJ2-1 TRBV20-1 once TGCAGTGCTAGAGTCGATGAGCAGTTCTTC CSARVDEQFF
. TRBJ2-1 TRBV9 once TGTGCCAGCAGCGTCAAGCAACTCCCGGGACTGATTTACAATGAGCAGTTCTTC CASSVKQLPGLIYNEQFF
. TRBJ1-3 TRBV28 . TGTGCCCGGGGAAACACCATATATTTT CARGNTIYF
TRBD1 TRBJ2-1 TRBV24-1 . TGTGCCACTGGGACAGATGGATACAATGAGCAGTTCTTC CATGTDGYNEQFF
. TRBJ1-2 TRBV5-1 . TGCGCCAGCAGCTTGGATCGGGATAACTATGGCTACACCTTC CASSLDRDNYGYTF
. TRBJ1-4 TRBV7-9 . TGTGCCAGCAGCTCCCTAATGGACATCGAAAAACTGTTTTTT CASSSLMDIEKLFF
TRBD2 TRBJ2-1 TRBV18 . TGTGCCAGCTGGACCGGGACTAGCGGGAGGGGTGAGCAGTTCTTC CASWTGTSGRGEQFF
. TRBJ2-7 TRBV7-9 . TGTGCCAGCAGTGTTGCGGTGGGTTTGCAGTACTTC CASSVAVGLQYF
. TRBJ2-2 TRBV5-1 . TGCGCCAGCAGCATAGACAGCCACACCGGGGAGCTGTTTTTT CASSIDSHTGELFF
. TRBJ2-7 TRBV15 . TGTGCCACCAGCAGAGATAGTGGCGAGCAGTACTTC CATSRDSGEQYF
TRBD2 TRBJ2-3 TRBV7-9 . TGTGCCAGCAGCCCCCGGGGGGCTAGCGGGGAGGACGTGCAGTATTTT CASSPRGASGEDVQYF
TRBD2 TRBJ2-5 TRBV2 . TGTGCCAGCAGTGAATGGGTAGCGGGGGCCCAAGAGACCCAGTACTTC CASSEWVAGAQETQYF
. TRBJ2-1 TRBV7-6 . TGTGCCAGCAGCCCCAGGGGGGCGTACAATGAGCAGTTCTTC CASSPRGAYNEQFF
TRBD1 TRBJ2-3 TRBV19 once TGTGCCAGTACCGACAGGGGGATGAGCACAGATACGCAGTATTTT CASTDRGMSTDTQYF
TRBD1 TRBJ2-6 TRBV7-8 . TGTGCCAGCAGCGGGGGACAGTTCTCTGGGGCCAACGTCCTGACTTTC CASSGGQFSGANVLTF
TRBD1 TRBJ1-5 TRBV18 . TGTGCCAGCTCACCGCCGGGACAGAATCAGCCCCAGCATTTT CASSPPGQNQPQHF
. TRBJ2-1 TRBV2 . TGTGCCAGCAGGGGAACCGGGGTCCGTAATGAGCAGTTCTTC CASRGTGVRNEQFF
. TRBJ2-7 TRBV29-1 once TGCAGCGTTGGCGTGGGAACAGGGAGATACGAGCAGTACTTC CSVGVGTGRYEQYF
. TRBJ1-2 TRBV28 . TGTGCCAGCAGCCATAGGGGGGGGGTTAGCTATGGCTACACCTTC CASSHRGGVSYGYTF
. TRBJ2-1 TRBV5-1 . TGCGCCAGCAGCCAGGGGATTCGCGATGAGCAGTTCTTC CASSQGIRDEQFF
. TRBJ1-1 TRBV3-1/TRBV3-2 . TGTGCCAGCAGCCGAATTGCAGGGAACACTGAAGCTTTCTTT CASSRIAGNTEAFF
. TRBJ1-4 TRBV11-2 . TGTGCCAGCAGGCCCTACGGGGGGGGTAATGAAAAACTGTTTTTT CASRPYGGGNEKLFF
. TRBJ2-3 TRBV27 . TGTGCCAGCAGTTTATCCCCCTTAGATACGCAGTATTTT CASSLSPLDTQYF